The 10 T cell receptor beta chains given below trace back to one sample, sequenced in a study of T cells after posttransplantation cyclophosphamide. Sequencing used immunoSEQ multiplex PCR; TCRdb keeps in-frame clones, though not all of them. This sample comprises 20,000 to 25,000 clones, none seen once only. The material sequenced was PBMCs. The receptors derive from a woman aged 50 to 65 in good health, CMV-negative, and a related stem cell transplant donor.

This clone was counted at least ten times. The gene calls are TRBV10-3 and TRBJ2-7, with D unresolved. Trimming left V 4 bases short and J 5 bases short, with 9 bases between. From germline, CDR1 is ENHRY and CDR2 SYGVKD. The CDR3 has 12 residues. In DNA form, the CDR3 reads TGTGCCATCAGTGGGAGTATCGACGAGCAGTACTTC. It yields the protein CAISGSIDEQYF.

This clone was counted ten times or more. This chain links TRBV19 with TRBJ1-1; D uncertain. CDR3 length equals 15 residues. Looked up from germline, CDR1 is LNHDA and CDR2 is SQIVND (reference sequence). V lost 1 base to trimming and J lost 9 bases, with 18 bases between them. The CDR3 nucleotides are TGTGCCAGTAGTATAGGTTGGGAGAAGGCCCGCCAAGCTTTCTTT. Translation: CASSIGWEKARQAFF.

This clone has a count of ten or more. CDR3 coding DNA: TGTGCCAGCAGCTTAGGAGTGCTAGCGGTTAGCACAGATACGCAGTATTTT. This encodes CASSLGVLAVSTDTQYF. The V call is TRBV11-2, the J call TRBJ2-3; 7 bases fit TRBD2. J lost 0 bases, V lost 1 base, and 7 bases had no gene match. This CDR3 contains 17 residues. Germline CDR1 and CDR2: SGHAT and FQNNGV.

This clone was observed at least ten times. The CDR3 sequence: CASSLVLVVSNNEQFF. CDR3 DNA sequence: TGTGCCAGCAGCTTGGTTCTAGTAGTCAGTAACAATGAGCAGTTCTTC. This chain joins TRBV5-6 and TRBJ2-1, with D unresolved. V lost 0 bases and J 5 bases, leaving 15 bases between the germline ends. CDR1 and CDR2 from the germline V gene are SGHDT and YYEEEE. CDR3 size: 16 residues.

Many counts were recorded for this clone. V usage is TRBV18 and J usage is TRBJ2-2; D possibly corresponds to TRBD2 (5 bases). V lost 8 bases and J lost 6, with 13 bases in between. The germline V gene encodes CDR1 KGHSH and CDR2 LQKENI. The CDR3 extends over 13 amino acids. CDR3 residues: CASRNVEAGELFF. The DNA for the CDR3 is TGTGCCAGCAGAAATGTGGAGGCCGGGGAGCTGTTTTTT.

The table lists this clone with many counts. The gene calls are TRBV19 and TRBJ2-1; D is possibly TRBD1 (6 bases). Germline CDR1 and CDR2: LNHDA and SQIVND (reference sequence). The CDR3 extends over 14 amino acids. The ends were cut back, 9 bases at V and 2 bases at J, with 14 bases in the middle. In DNA, the CDR3 is TGTGCCAGCGTCAAGGACAGAACCTACAATGAGCAGTTCTTC. It codes for CASVKDRTYNEQFF.

This clone was recorded many times. The rearrangement uses TRBV7-2 and TRBJ2-1; possibly TRBD2 for D (5 bases). The V and J ends lost 1 base and 4 bases respectively, with 14 bases between them. There are 16 residues in the CDR3. From germline, CDR1 is SGHTA and CDR2 FQGNSA. CDR3 in DNA: TGTGCCAGCAGCTTAGAATTTGGGAGACCGTACAATGAGCAGTTCTTC. Translation: CASSLEFGRPYNEQFF.

This clone was seen repeatedly, ten times or more. The J gene is TRBJ1-4, the V gene TRBV6-5, with TRBD1 as a possible D gene (5 bases). Germline V gene sequence: CDR1 MNHEY, CDR2 SVGAGI. The CDR3 is 12 residues long. Trimming took 5 bases from V and 10 from J, leaving 11 bases between them. This CDR3 reads CASSQRGTKLFF. CDR3 nucleotide sequence: TGTGCCAGCAGTCAAAGGGGAACAAAACTGTTTTTT.

In this sample, this clone turned up many times. The rearrangement joins TRBV5-1 to TRBJ1-1; 8 bases agree with TRBD1. The germline CDR1 and CDR2 sequences are SGHRS and YFSETQ. J gave up 0 bases and V 3 bases, and 4 bases lay outside the gene matches. This CDR3 contains 15 residues. The CDR3 region has the DNA TGCGCCAGCAGCTCGGGGACAGGAATGAACACTGAAGCTTTCTTT. Its protein is CASSSGTGMNTEAFF.

There are many counts of this clone. The chain has TRBV19 and TRBJ2-7, with TRBD1 matching over 7 bases. This CDR3 comprises 14 residues. V lost 3 bases to trimming and J lost 2 bases; unmatched junction nucleotides: 4. The germline V gene has CDR1 LNHDA and CDR2 SQIVND (reference sequence). CDR3 region: CASSMDRSTYEQYF. DNA for the CDR3: TGTGCCAGTAGTATGGACAGGTCTACCTACGAGCAGTACTTC.